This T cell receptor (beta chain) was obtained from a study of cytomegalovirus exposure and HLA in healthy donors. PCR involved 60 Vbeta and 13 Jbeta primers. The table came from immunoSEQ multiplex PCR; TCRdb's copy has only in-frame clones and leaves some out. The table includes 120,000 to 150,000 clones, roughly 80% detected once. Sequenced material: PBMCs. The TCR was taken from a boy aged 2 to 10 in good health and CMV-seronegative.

The CDR3 loop reads CAWSMSENYGYTF. DNA of the CDR3: TGTGCCTGGAGTATGTCAGAAAACTATGGCTACACCTTC. The V and J genes are TRBV30 and TRBJ1-2; D is uncertain. Germline V gene sequence: CDR1 GTSNPN, CDR2 SVGIG (reference sequence). The CDR3 covers 13 residues. Trimming pared 2 bases from V and 2 bases from J, leaving 9 bases between.